The 4 T cell receptor beta chains below were found in one sample sequenced in a study of blood T cell repertoires in COVID-19. The repertoire was sequenced with immunoSEQ multiplex PCR; TCRdb's copy has only in-frame clones and lacks some. The sample yields 75,000 to 100,000 clones, roughly 89% seen once. Sequenced input: peripheral blood. These receptors came from a human donor in a cohort sampled during active COVID-19.

This clone has a single count. J is TRBJ2-3 and V is TRBV9; 7 bases are a match to TRBD2. Germline V gene lookup returns CDR1 SGDLS and CDR2 YYNGEE. There are 14 residues in the CDR3. Germline trimming cut 4 bases from V and 7 bases from J; bases unmatched to any gene: 9. The CDR3, as DNA: TGTGCCAGCAGCCCCGAGGGAGGGGTGAATACGCAGTATTTT. It translates to CASSPEGGVNTQYF. The full variable domain, completed using reference TRBV9 and TRBJ2-3, is DSGVTQTPKHLITATGQRVTLRCSPRSGDLSVYWYQQSLDQGLQFLIQYYNGEERAKGNILERFSAQQFPDLHSELNLSSLELGDSALYFCASSPEGGVNTQYFGPGTRLTVL.

The chain employs TRBV6-2 or TRBV6-3 and TRBJ2-5; 7 nucleotides align to TRBD1. Germline V gives CDR1 MNHEY, CDR2 SVGEGT. Trimming cost V 5 bases and J 4 bases; bases outside gene matches: 7. This CDR3 has 14 residues. The CDR3 reads CASSHPTGIETQYF. CDR3 in DNA: TGTGCCAGCAGTCACCCGACAGGGATAGAGACCCAGTACTTC.

Written as DNA, the CDR3 is TGTGCCAGTAGTATAGCCCCCGGGAGTTCCTACAATGAGCAGTTCTTC. Translation gives CASSIAPGSSYNEQFF. The J gene is TRBJ2-1, the V gene TRBV19, with D tentatively TRBD2 (6 bases). The CDR3 runs 16 residues. Looked up from germline, CDR1 is LNHDA and CDR2 is SQIVND (reference sequence). Between the trimmed V and J ends, which lost 1 base and 1 base, there was a span of 11 bases.

The chain couples TRBV9 to TRBJ1-3; D not resolved. Trimming shortened V by 3 bases and J by 0 bases, and 10 bases separated the two germline ends. This CDR3 is built from 15 residues. Germline CDR1 SGDLS, CDR2 YYNGEE. The CDR3 loop reads CASSGRYLSGNTIYF. CDR3 nucleotide sequence: TGTGCCAGCAGCGGCAGATACCTCTCTGGAAACACCATATATTTT.